This is a list of T cell receptor beta chains from one sample in a study of blood T cell repertoires in COVID-19. Method: immunoSEQ multiplex PCR; TCRdb's copy keeps in-frame clones and lacks some. The table has 50,000 to 55,000 clones, approximately 87% seen once; the top ten hold more than 3.5%. The sample was peripheral blood. The receptor source for this set is a man aged 45-60 years with acute or convalescent COVID-19. Both conserved end residues are trimmed from each CDR3. The order of the fields is clone size, V gene, J gene, CDR3 protein. The size of a clone is reported for some rows only, either as once, few or many, or as a class for expanded clones.

.	TRBV6-5	TRBJ2-7	ASRPTSGTYEQY
.	TRBV12-3/TRBV12-4	TRBJ1-1	ASSLALNTEAF
.	TRBV19	TRBJ1-2	ASSRDSLFQGANSGYT
.	TRBV7-2	TRBJ1-2	ASSFPGQAYGYT
.	TRBV6-2/TRBV6-3	TRBJ2-3	ASSPRGLVGDTQY
.	TRBV5-6	TRBJ2-3	ASSLGGQGMNTQY
.	TRBV5-1	TRBJ1-6	ASSLVAGSGLGNSPLH
.	TRBV2	TRBJ1-2	ASSEVRTATNYGYT
once	TRBV11-3	TRBJ2-3	ASSSWTDTDTQY
.	TRBV2	TRBJ2-1	ASMRQGATDEQF
.	TRBV20-1	TRBJ1-4	SARELTELF
.	TRBV18	TRBJ2-7	ASSKQGDSYEQY
.	TRBV18	TRBJ2-7	ASSPLASGIGGEQY
few	TRBV11-2	TRBJ2-1	ASSEDSGKF
.	TRBV6-5	TRBJ1-2	ASSYSRAGYGYT
.	TRBV5-6	TRBJ2-4	ASSSAGGRFTIPQNIQY
.	TRBV5-5	TRBJ2-7	ASRTQGSSYEQY
.	TRBV2	TRBJ1-1	ASKGRGQGEAF
.	TRBV9	TRBJ2-1	ASSGPLGNEQF
.	TRBV11-3	TRBJ2-7	ASSTLTGNYEQY
.	TRBV6-1	TRBJ2-5	ASSEILESSGTQY